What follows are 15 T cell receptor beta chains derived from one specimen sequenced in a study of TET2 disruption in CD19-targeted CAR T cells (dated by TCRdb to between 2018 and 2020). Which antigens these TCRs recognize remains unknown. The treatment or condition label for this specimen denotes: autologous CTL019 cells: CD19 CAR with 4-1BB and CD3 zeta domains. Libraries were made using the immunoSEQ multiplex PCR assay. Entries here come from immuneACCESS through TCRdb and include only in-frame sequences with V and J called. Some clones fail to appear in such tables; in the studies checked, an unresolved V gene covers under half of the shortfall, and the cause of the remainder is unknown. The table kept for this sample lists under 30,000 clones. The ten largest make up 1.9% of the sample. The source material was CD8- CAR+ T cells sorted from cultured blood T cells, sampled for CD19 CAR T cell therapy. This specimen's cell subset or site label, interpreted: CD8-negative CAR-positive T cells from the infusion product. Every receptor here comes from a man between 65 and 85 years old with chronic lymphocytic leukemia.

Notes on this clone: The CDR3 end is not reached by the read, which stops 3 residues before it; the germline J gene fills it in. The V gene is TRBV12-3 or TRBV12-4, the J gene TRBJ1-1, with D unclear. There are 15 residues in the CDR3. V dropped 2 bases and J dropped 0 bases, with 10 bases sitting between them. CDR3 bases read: TGTGCCAGCAGTTTATCTGGCCTGATGAACACTGAA. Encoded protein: CASSLSGLMNTE. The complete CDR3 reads CASSLSGLMNTEAFF.

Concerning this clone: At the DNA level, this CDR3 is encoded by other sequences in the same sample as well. The part of the CDR3 DNA that was read is TGCAGTGCTAGAGGACAGGGGGACTATGGC. This encodes CSARGQGDYG. In full, the CDR3 reads CSARGQGDYGYTF. The chain is built from TRBV20-1 and TRBJ1-2, with TRBD1 identical over 9 bases. The sequenced fragment ends 3 residues before the CDR3 boundary, so the rest is inferred from the germline J gene. The CDR3 has 13 residues. The V gene end was trimmed by 1 base and the J gene end by 3 bases; junction bases not matched to a gene: 0. Germline lookup yields CDR1 DFQATT and CDR2 SNEGSKA (reference sequence).

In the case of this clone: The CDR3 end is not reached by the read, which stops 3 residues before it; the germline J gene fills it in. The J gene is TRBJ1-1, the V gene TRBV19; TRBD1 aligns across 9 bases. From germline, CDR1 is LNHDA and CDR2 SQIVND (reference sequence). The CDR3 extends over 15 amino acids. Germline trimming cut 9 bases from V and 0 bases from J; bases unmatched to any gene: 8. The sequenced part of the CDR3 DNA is TGTGCCAGCCAGCCCTGGGACAGGGTGAACACTGAA. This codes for CASQPWDRVNTE. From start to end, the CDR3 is CASQPWDRVNTEAFF.

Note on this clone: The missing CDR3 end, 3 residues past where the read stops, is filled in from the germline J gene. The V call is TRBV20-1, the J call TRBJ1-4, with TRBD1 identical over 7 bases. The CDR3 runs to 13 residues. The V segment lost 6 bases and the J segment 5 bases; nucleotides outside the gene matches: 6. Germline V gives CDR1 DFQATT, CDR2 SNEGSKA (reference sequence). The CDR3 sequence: CSARDSLNEKLFF. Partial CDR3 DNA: TGCAGTGCCCGGGACAGCTTGAATGAAAAA.

CDR3 loop: CATWQGYSTGDGYTF. The sequenced CDR3 bases are TGTGCCACCTGGCAGGGATATAGCACCGGCGATGGC. This rearrangement joins TRBV28 to TRBJ1-2; the D gene is possibly TRBD1 (5 bases). Coverage ceases 3 residues before the CDR3 finishes, and the germline J gene fills in the end. Germline lookup yields CDR1 MDHEN and CDR2 SYDVKM. The CDR3 sequence is 15 residues long. V shed 10 bases and J shed 6 bases, with 24 bases lying between them.

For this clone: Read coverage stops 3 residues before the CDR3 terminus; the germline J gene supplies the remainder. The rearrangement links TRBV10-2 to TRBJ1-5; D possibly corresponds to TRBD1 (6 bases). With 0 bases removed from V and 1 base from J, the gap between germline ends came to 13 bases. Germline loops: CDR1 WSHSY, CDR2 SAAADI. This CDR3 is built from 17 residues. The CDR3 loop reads CASSESTGRGSNQPQHF. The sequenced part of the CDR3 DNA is TGCGCCAGCAGTGAGTCCACAGGGAGGGGGAGCAATCAGCCC.

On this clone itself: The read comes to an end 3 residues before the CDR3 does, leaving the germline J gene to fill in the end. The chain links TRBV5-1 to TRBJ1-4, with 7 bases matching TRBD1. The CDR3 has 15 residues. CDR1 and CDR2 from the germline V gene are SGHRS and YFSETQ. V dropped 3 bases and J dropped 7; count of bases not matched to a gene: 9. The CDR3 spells CASSSGQAHGEKLFF. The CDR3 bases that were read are TGCGCCAGCAGCTCCGGACAGGCGCATGGTGAAAAA.

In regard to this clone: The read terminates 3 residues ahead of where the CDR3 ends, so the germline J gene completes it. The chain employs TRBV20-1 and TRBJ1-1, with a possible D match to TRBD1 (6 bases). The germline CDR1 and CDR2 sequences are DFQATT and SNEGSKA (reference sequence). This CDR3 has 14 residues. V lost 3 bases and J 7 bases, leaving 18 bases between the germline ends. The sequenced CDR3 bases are TGCAGTGCTAGGGGGGCAACTAGTAGCGATGAA. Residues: CSARGATSSDE. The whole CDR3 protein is CSARGATSSDEAFF.

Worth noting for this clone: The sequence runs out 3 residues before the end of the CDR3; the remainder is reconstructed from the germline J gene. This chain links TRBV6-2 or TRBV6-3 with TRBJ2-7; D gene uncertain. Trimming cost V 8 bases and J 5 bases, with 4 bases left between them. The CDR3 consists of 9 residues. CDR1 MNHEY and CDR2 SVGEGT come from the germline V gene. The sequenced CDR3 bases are TGTGCCAGCGTAAACGAG. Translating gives CASVNE. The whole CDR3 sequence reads CASVNEQYF.

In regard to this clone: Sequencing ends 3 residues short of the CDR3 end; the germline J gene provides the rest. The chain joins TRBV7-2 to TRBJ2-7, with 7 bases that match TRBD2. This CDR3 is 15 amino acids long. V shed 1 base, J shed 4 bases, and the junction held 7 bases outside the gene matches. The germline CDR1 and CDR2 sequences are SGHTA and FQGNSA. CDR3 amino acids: CASSLVVGGSYEQYF. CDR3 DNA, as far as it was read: TGTGCCAGCAGCTTAGTAGTGGGGGGGAGTTACGAG.

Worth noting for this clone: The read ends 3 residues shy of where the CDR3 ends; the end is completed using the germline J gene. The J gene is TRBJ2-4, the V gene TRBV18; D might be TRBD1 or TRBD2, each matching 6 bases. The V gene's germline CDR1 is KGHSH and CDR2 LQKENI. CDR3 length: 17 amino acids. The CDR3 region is CASSPEGVIGSNQPQYF. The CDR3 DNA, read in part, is TGTGCCAGCTCACCAGAGGGGGTAATCGGGAGCAATCAGCCT. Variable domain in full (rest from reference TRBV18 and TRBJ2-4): NAGVMQNPRHLVRRRGQEARLRCSPMKGHSHVYWYRQLPEEGLKFMVYLQKENIIDESGMPKERFSAEFPKEGPSILRIQQVVRGDSAAYFCASSPEGVIGSNQPQYFGAGTRLSVL.

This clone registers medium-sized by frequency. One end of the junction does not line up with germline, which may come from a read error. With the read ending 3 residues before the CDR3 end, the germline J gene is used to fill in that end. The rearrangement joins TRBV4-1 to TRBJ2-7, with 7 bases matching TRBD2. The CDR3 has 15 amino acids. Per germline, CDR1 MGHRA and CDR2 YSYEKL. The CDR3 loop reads CTSSRFRLASHEQYF. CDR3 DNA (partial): TGCACCAGCAGCCGGTTCAGACTAGCTTCCCACGAG.

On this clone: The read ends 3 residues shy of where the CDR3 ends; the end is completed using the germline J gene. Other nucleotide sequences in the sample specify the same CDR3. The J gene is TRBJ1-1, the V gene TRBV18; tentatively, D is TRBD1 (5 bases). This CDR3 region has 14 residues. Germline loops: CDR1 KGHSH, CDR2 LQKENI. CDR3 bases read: TGTGCCAGCTCACTTGGAGGGACTGAAAACATT. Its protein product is CASSLGGTENI. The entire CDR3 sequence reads CASSLGGTENIAFF.

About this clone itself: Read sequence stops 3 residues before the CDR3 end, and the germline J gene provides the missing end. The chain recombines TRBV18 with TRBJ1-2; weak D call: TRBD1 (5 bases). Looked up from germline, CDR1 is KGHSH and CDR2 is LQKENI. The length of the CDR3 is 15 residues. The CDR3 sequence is CASSPPGLASYDYTF. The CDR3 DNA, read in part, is TGTGCCAGCTCACCACCGGGACTAGCTTCCTACGAC.

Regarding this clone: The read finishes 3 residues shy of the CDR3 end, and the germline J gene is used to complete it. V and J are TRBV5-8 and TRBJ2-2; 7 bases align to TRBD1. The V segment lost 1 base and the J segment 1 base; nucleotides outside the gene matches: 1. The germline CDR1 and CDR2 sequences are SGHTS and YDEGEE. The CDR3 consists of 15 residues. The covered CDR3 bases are TGTGCCAGCAGCTTGTGGACAGGGAACACCGGGGAG. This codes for CASSLWTGNTGE. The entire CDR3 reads CASSLWTGNTGELFF.